This T cell receptor beta chain stems from a study of shared clonotypes between healthy human individuals. Positive CCR7 selection of CD45RO-negative cells yielded the naive CD8 cells, and terminally differentiated effector memory CD45RA+ cells were excluded. The CDR3 spans 15 residues. V was pared by 4 bases and J by 6 bases, with 6 bases of the junction left unmatched. Per germline, CDR1 SGHRS and CDR2 YFSETQ. Each replicate PCR on the sorted subsets used 200 to 250 ng DNA (roughly 32,000 T cell genomes). Libraries were prepared by immunoSEQ multiplex PCR; TCRdb keeps only in-frame clonotypes and omits some of them. The top ten hold about 1.1% of the sample, which has about 2 million clones, about 95% seen once.

This sequence originates from a man aged 18 to 29 in good health. Sequences were obtained from naive CD8+ T cells sorted from blood. The rearrangement uses TRBV5-1 and TRBJ2-1; TRBD2 matches 11 bases. CDR3 sequence reads: CASSATSGGVNEQFF. CDR3 in DNA: TGCGCCAGCAGCGCTACTAGCGGGGGCGTCAATGAGCAGTTCTTC. Full variable domain (missing parts from reference TRBV5-1 and TRBJ2-1): KAGVTQTPRYLIKTRGQQVTLSCSPISGHRSVSWYQQTPGQGLQFLFEYFSETQRNKGNFPGRFSGRQFSNSRSEMNVSTLELGDSALYLCASSATSGGVNEQFFGPGTRLTVL.